The 2 T cell receptor beta chains below come from one sample, sequenced in a study of T cell changes during pregnancy in multiple sclerosis. Profiled with immunoSEQ multiplex PCR; TCRdb holds only in-frame clones, not every one. The profile shows around 70,000 clones, roughly nine tenths of them singletons. The sequences come from peripheral blood, collected in the second trimester of pregnancy. Receptors originate from a female donor with multiple sclerosis, enrolled in a pregnancy study.

This clone was recorded only once. The rearrangement links TRBV7-2 to TRBJ1-3, with 9 bases matching TRBD1. V was clipped by 3 bases and J by 0 bases; unmatched bases: 3. The germline V gene encodes CDR1 SGHTA and CDR2 FQGNSA. The CDR3 contains 16 residues. CDR3 residues: CASSFTGGGSGNTIYF. The CDR3 region has the DNA TGTGCCAGCAGCTTTACAGGGGGCGGCTCTGGAAACACCATATATTTT.

With regard to this clone: A read error is likely, as this CDR3 ends without the conserved phenylalanine or tryptophan. No DNA is shown, since the ends of the CDR3 on it are uncertain; the CDR3 is the one TCRdb lists. The chain recombines TRBV6-5 with TRBJ2-6; the table's D call of TRBD1 was not tested on the DNA. The CDR3 region is 9 residues in length, termini included. Germline V CDR1 and CDR2: MNHEY, SVGAGI. The CDR3 protein is CASSYLGQG.